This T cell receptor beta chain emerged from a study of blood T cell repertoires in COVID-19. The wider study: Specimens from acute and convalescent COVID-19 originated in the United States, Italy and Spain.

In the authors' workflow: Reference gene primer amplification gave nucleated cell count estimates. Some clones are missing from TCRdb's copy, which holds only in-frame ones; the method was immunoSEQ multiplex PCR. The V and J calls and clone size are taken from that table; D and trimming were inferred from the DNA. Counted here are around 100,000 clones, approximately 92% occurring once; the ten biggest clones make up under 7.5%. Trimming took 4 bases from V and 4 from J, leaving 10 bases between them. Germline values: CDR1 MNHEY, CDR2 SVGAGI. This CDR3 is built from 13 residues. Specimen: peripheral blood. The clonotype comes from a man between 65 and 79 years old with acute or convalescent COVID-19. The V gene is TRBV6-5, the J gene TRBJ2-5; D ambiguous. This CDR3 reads CASSFSGGETQYF. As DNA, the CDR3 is TGTGCCAGCAGTTTTTCAGGTGGAGAGACCCAGTACTTC.